This TCR beta chain is from a study of blood T cell repertoires in COVID-19. Produced via immunoSEQ multiplex PCR; TCRdb's table is partial and in-frame only. The data show around 80,000 clones, about 70% seen once. This receptor was identified in a middle-aged man with active or convalescent COVID-19. Sequencing was performed on peripheral blood.

This chain's CDR3 is CASSLKGGDTQYF. CDR3 DNA sequence: TGTGCCAGCAGCTTGAAGGGAGGGGATACGCAGTATTTT. J is TRBJ2-3 and V is TRBV5-6, with 7 bases identical to TRBD2. The CDR3 runs to 13 residues. With V trimmed by 1 base and J by 6 bases, 2 bases remained unmatched. The germline V gene encodes CDR1 SGHDT and CDR2 YYEEEE.